This TCR beta chain comes out of a study of T cell clones after liver transplantation. Whole-study findings and limits: Circulating graft-donor-reactive CD4 TCRbeta sequences fell significantly post-transplant in 5 of 8 subjects.

Concerning this clone: Antigen unknown.

Clones were read by immunoSEQ multiplex PCR, and TCRdb kept only the in-frame ones, dropping some. Of 4,500 to 6,500 clones listed, 30% to 35% are singletons. TCRbeta sequences of proliferating CFSE-low MLR cells were labeled alloreactive. Germline CDR1 reads LGHNA; CDR2 reads YNFKEQ. This CDR3 spans 15 amino acids. This clonotype originated in a human patient who received a liver transplant. The T cells may partly be graft donor cells. The specimen was CD4+ T cells from cultured PBMCs. The gene calls are TRBV4-2 and TRBJ2-5; maybe TRBD1 (6 bases). The J call may be in error: the DNA end matches TRBJ2-7 better. The CDR3 reads CASSPSDRRFYEQYF. In DNA, the CDR3 is TGTGCCAGCAGCCCTTCGGACAGACGCTTCTACGAGCAGTACTTC.